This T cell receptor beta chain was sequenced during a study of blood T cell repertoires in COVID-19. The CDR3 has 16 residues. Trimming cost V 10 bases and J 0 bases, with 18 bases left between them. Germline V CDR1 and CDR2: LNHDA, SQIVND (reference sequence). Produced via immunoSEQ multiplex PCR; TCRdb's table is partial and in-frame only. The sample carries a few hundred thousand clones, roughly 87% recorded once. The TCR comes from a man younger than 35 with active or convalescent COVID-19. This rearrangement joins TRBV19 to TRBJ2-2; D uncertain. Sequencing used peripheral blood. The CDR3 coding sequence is TGTGCCATTTCACTAAGGAGAACCACGAACACCGGGGAGCTGTTTTTT. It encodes CAISLRRTTNTGELFF.